This T cell receptor (beta chain) appears in the sequencing data of a study of early T cells in non-severe SARS-CoV-2 infection. As for the study in general: Bulk RNA isolated from unsorted whole blood underwent sequencing; chains were not paired.

Researchers tagged individual cDNA molecules with unique molecular identifiers. TCRdb analysed the 5' RACE reads with MiXCR anew, one entry per CDR3 protein. The sample has over 90,000 distinct CDR3 sequences; 12% are singletons. Comment on this clonotype: Its antigen is as yet unknown.

Points from the study as a whole: VDJdb matching skewed toward anti-spike CD8 responses, missing private and CD4 specificities.

Germline V gene lookup returns CDR1 KGHSH and CDR2 LQKENI. Trimming removed 3 bases at V and 1 base at J, with 8 bases between. The length of the CDR3 is 14 residues. The TCR comes from an adult who was a healthcare worker with PCR-confirmed SARS-CoV-2 infection or an uninfected control (not recorded which). The chain carries TRBV18 and TRBJ2-3; D is uncertain. Sequenced material: whole blood, taken at baseline. CDR3 region: CASSPAGGTDTQYF. CDR3 nucleotide sequence: TGTGCCAGCTCACCGGCCGGTGGCACAGATACGCAGTATTTT.